The 9 T cell receptor beta chains below all came from one sample that was sequenced in a study of blood T cell repertoires in COVID-19. Libraries were prepared by immunoSEQ multiplex PCR; TCRdb keeps only in-frame clonotypes and omits some of them. The repertoire includes 310,000 or so clones, roughly 90% of them detected once, and roughly 1.6% sits in the top ten. The sequenced material came from PBMCs or T cells enriched from blood (not recorded which). These receptors originate from a woman between 18 and 29 years old with acute COVID-19.

V gene TRBV6-5 combines with J gene TRBJ1-1; 8 bases match TRBD1. The CDR3 is 14 amino acids. The ends lost 7 bases at V and 6 bases at J; junction bases unmatched: 10. CDR1 is MNHEY, CDR2 SVGAGI, per germline. The CDR3 DNA sequence: TGTGCCAGCAAGTTGTACAGGGGGTCTGCTGAAGCTTTCTTT. Protein: CASKLYRGSAEAFF.

V gene TRBV15 combines with J gene TRBJ2-7, with D unresolved. The length of the CDR3 is 17 residues. Germline-derived CDR1 and CDR2 are LNHNV and YYDKDF (reference sequence). The V and J ends lost 1 base and 0 bases respectively, with 16 bases between them. The CDR3 protein is CATSRGSSLAVSYEQYF. The CDR3 DNA reads TGTGCCACCAGCAGAGGTAGCAGCTTAGCAGTCTCCTACGAGCAGTACTTC.

J is TRBJ1-1 and V is TRBV2, with TRBD1 matching 8 bases. The junction had 2 bases not matched to a gene; V was cut back by 4 bases and J by 1 base. The germline V gene encodes CDR1 SNHLY and CDR2 FYNNEI. This CDR3 is built from 14 residues. The CDR3 DNA sequence: TGTGCCAGCAGTGTAGGACAGGGGAACACTGAAGCTTTCTTT. Amino acid sequence: CASSVGQGNTEAFF. The variable domain in full, with the rest retrieved from reference TRBV2 and TRBJ1-1, is EPEVTQTPSHQVTQMGQEVILRCVPISNHLYFYWYRQILGQKVEFLVSFYNNEISEKSEIFDDQFSVERPDGSNFTLKIRSTKLEDSAMYFCASSVGQGNTEAFFGQGTRLTVV.

This clone occurred many times. The CDR3 DNA follows: TGTGCCAGCAGTCCGTCGTTCAGGGAGGGCACTGAAGCTTTCTTT. Protein product: CASSPSFREGTEAFF. The V call is TRBV6-6, the J call TRBJ1-1; maybe TRBD1 (5 bases). Trimming removed 5 bases from V and 4 bases from J, with 17 bases in between. The CDR3 has 15 residues. Germline CDR1 is MNHNY and CDR2 is SVGAGI (reference sequence).

The chain is built from TRBV7-3 and TRBJ2-1, with TRBD2 identical over 12 bases. CDR3 length equals 16 residues. V lost 2 bases and J lost 8; bases outside the gene matches: 7. The germline V gene has CDR1 SGHTA and CDR2 FQGTGA. The CDR3 DNA is TGTGCCAGCAGCTTAGAGGTGCTAGCGGGAGGGGATGAGCAGTTCTTC. Its protein product is CASSLEVLAGGDEQFF.

The chain carries TRBV30 and TRBJ2-5; TRBD1 agrees at 9 bases. The CDR3 is made up of 16 amino acids. Germline CDR1 and CDR2: GTSNPN and SVGIG (reference sequence). Trimming took 5 bases from V and 2 from J; bases not matched to a gene: 12. CDR3 sequence (DNA): TGTGCCTGGCGACAGGGGGATCGCCCTACGCAAGAGACCCAGTACTTC. Protein: CAWRQGDRPTQETQYF.

This clone was seen just once. The rearrangement joins TRBV6-5 to TRBJ1-2; a weak D match, TRBD1 (6 bases). Germline V gene lookup returns CDR1 MNHEY and CDR2 SVGAGI. The CDR3 runs 14 residues. V was clipped by 11 bases and J by 3 bases, with 19 bases between them. The CDR3 loop reads CAGRVRGADYGYTF. In nucleotides, the CDR3 is TGTGCCGGCCGAGTTCGGGGGGCGGACTATGGCTACACCTTC.

The V call is TRBV12-5, the J call TRBJ2-2; D gene ambiguous. CDR3 size: 11 residues. In germline, CDR1 is LGHNT, CDR2 FRNRAP. V lost 4 bases and J lost 7, with 4 bases in between. The CDR3 DNA reads as TGTGCTAGTGGTTCCATCGGGGAGCTGTTTTTT. It encodes CASGSIGELFF.

The chain carries TRBV2 and TRBJ1-3; a possible D gene is TRBD1 (5 bases). Per germline, CDR1 SNHLY and CDR2 FYNNEI. V lost 9 bases, J lost 0 bases, and 18 bases lay in between. The CDR3 consists of 16 residues. This chain's CDR3 is CASTLGGKFSGNTIYF. The CDR3, as DNA: TGTGCCAGTACCCTTGGGGGGAAGTTCTCTGGAAACACCATATATTTT.